The T cell receptor beta chain described here comes from a study of immune heterogeneity within non-small cell lung tumors. General study points: Identical dominant CDR3 beta clonotypes were found repeatedly across the tumor sites of a single patient, and these appeared alongside high-frequency clones that were unique to particular tumor locations.

The TCR beta CDR3 region underwent multiplex PCR amplification with 32 V and 13 J primers. TCRdb fed the multiplex PCR reads into MiXCR, producing one record per CDR3 protein. This sample has 22,000 or so distinct CDR3 sequences; 25% to 30% occur once, and the top ten carry less than 4%. Per sample, around 0.55 ug of bulk tumor genomic DNA was the template used. Several far-apart biopsies were taken per primary tumor during surgery. Patients underwent curative surgery for non-small cell lung cancer (untreated and newly diagnosed). This CDR3 has 14 residues. V was pared by 5 bases and J by 4 bases, with 6 bases of the junction left unmatched. The germline V gene has CDR1 SGHAT and CDR2 FQNNGV. This clonotype is termed medium-sized. Its antigen is as yet unknown.

The chain couples TRBV11-2 to TRBJ2-7; 9 bases match TRBD1. The receptor's source is a man aged 40-49 years with non-small cell lung cancer. Sequenced: lung tumor tissue. The CDR3 region has the DNA TGTGCCAGCAGCACCGGGACAGGGTTATACGAGCAGTACTTC. This codes for CASSTGTGLYEQYF. Complete variable domain (other parts from reference TRBV11-2 and TRBJ2-7): EAGVAQSPRYKIIEKRQSVAFWCNPISGHATLYWYQQILGQGPKLLIQFQNNGVVDDSQLPKDRFSAERLKGVDSTLKIQPAKLEDSAVYLCASSTGTGLYEQYFGPGTRLTVT.